This TCR beta chain was retrieved from a study of blood T cell repertoires in COVID-19. Overall study: Collection of acute and convalescent COVID-19 samples took place in the United States, Italy and Spain. T cells, B-cell-depleted T cells, or PBMCs supplied cDNA or gDNA.

Per the study methods: Amplifying reference gene primers gave estimates of nucleated cell counts. Measured with immunoSEQ multiplex PCR; TCRdb has only the in-frame clones, and not every one. That table furnishes V, J and clone size, whereas the DNA furnished D and trimming. The data hold more than 150,000 clones, with about 75% observed a single time. The CDR3 consists of 19 residues. Looked up from germline, CDR1 is SEHNR and CDR2 is FQNEAQ (reference sequence). V trimming: 3 bases; J trimming: 2 bases; junction bases outside the gene matches: 17. This clonotype was obtained from a woman aged 70-85 years with acute or convalescent COVID-19. The sample was peripheral blood. The chain joins TRBV7-9 to TRBJ2-3; TRBD1 agrees at 7 bases. CDR3 in DNA: TGTGCCAGCAGCTTGATTGATCGGACAGGTCGGGATGCCACAGATACGCAGTATTTT. Encoded protein: CASSLIDRTGRDATDTQYF. Drawing the rest from reference TRBV7-9 and TRBJ2-3, the complete variable domain is DTGVSQNPRHKITKRGQNVTFRCDPISEHNRLYWYRQTLGQGPEFLTYFQNEAQLEKSRLLSDRFSAERPKGSFSTLEIQRTEQGDSAMYLCASSLIDRTGRDATDTQYFGPGTRLTVL.